The 24 T cell receptor beta chains below were found in one sample sequenced in a study of identical twins. From the 5' RACE reads, TCRdb called clonotypes with MiXCR, one entry per CDR3 protein. The top ten clones hold around 0.25% of a sample with about 1.7 million distinct CDR3 sequences, under 35% of them seen once. Sequencing used cord blood. Receptors originate from a newborn girl in good health.

This chain connects TRBV14 to TRBJ1-4, with 8 bases matching TRBD1. The CDR3 loop spans 16 amino acids. Germline CDR1 SGHDN, CDR2 FVKESK. Trimming cost V 3 bases and J 2 bases; bases outside gene matches: 5. The chain's CDR3 is CASSQVRGPTNEKLFF. The CDR3 nucleotides read TGTGCCAGCAGCCAGGTCAGGGGGCCGACTAATGAAAAACTGTTTTTT.

The chain is built from TRBV20-1 and TRBJ2-3, with 8 nucleotides matching TRBD2. Germline trimming cut 6 bases from V and 2 bases from J; bases unmatched to any gene: 10. CDR1 and CDR2 (germline): DFQATT, SNEGSKA (reference sequence). The length of the CDR3 is 15 residues. CDR3 region: CSAVPPAGDTDTQYF. In DNA form, the CDR3 reads TGCAGTGCCGTCCCGCCAGCGGGGGACACAGATACGCAGTATTTT.

This clonotype was counted a few times. This sequence joins TRBV20-1 and TRBJ2-5; TRBD1 or TRBD2 may be the D gene (5 bases each). Trimming left V 5 bases short and J 1 base short, with 14 bases between. Germline V gives CDR1 DFQATT, CDR2 SNEGSKA (reference sequence). The CDR3 consists of 14 residues. The CDR3 DNA reads as TGCAGTGCTCCCTCGGGGCGATTCCAAGAGACCCAGTACTTC. Residues: CSAPSGRFQETQYF.

The rearrangement links TRBV19 to TRBJ1-5, with D perhaps matching TRBD1 (5 bases). V lost 3 bases and J 2 bases, leaving 5 bases between the germline ends. Per germline, CDR1 LNHDA and CDR2 SQIVND (reference sequence). This CDR3 is 13 amino acids long. CDR3 protein: CASSMGGNQPQHF. As DNA, the CDR3 is TGTGCCAGTAGTATGGGGGGCAATCAGCCCCAGCATTTT. The full variable domain, in which reference TRBV19 and TRBJ1-5 provide the parts outside the CDR3, is DGGITQSPKYLFRKEGQNVTLSCEQNLNHDAMYWYRQDPGQGLRLIYYSQIVNDFQKGDIAEGYSVSREKKESFPLTVTSAQKNPTAFYLCASSMGGNQPQHFGDGTRLSIL.

Only a few counts were recorded for this clonotype. This chain links TRBV27 with TRBJ2-5, with D uncertain. Germline V gene data show CDR1 as MNHEY and CDR2 as SMNVEV (reference sequence). The V and J ends lost 1 base and 4 bases respectively, with 10 bases between them. The CDR3 is made up of 14 amino acids. The CDR3: CASSLFQVGETQYF. The CDR3 DNA sequence: TGTGCCAGCAGTTTATTCCAGGTCGGAGAGACCCAGTACTTC.

This clonotype was detected a few times. The chain is built from TRBV13 and TRBJ2-1, with 7 bases identical to TRBD2. The CDR3 contains 17 residues. The germline CDR1 and CDR2 sequences are PRHDT and FYEKMQ (reference sequence). Trimming removed 0 bases from V and 0 bases from J; junction bases left unmatched: 5. CDR3 residues: CASSLGGRGSSYNEQFF. The DNA of the CDR3 is TGTGCCAGCAGCTTAGGGGGTCGCGGGAGCTCCTACAATGAGCAGTTCTTC.

CDR3 protein: CASSFSKSQPQHF. The DNA for the CDR3 is TGTGCCAGCAGTTTCTCCAAGTCCCAGCCCCAGCATTTT. This chain joins TRBV12-3 or TRBV12-4 and TRBJ1-5; unclear D gene. This CDR3 spans 13 amino acids. The V end lost 3 bases, the J end lost 7 bases, and 10 bases lay between the germline ends.

In this sample, this clonotype turned up once. The rearrangement uses TRBV29-1 and TRBJ1-4; 9 nucleotides agree with TRBD1. The germline V gene encodes CDR1 SQVTM and CDR2 ANQGSEA. The CDR3 covers 16 residues. V lost 7 bases and J lost 5; bases outside the gene matches: 14. The chain's CDR3 is CSAGDRVKAGNEKLFF. The CDR3 coding sequence is TGCAGCGCCGGGGACAGGGTGAAAGCCGGGAATGAAAAACTGTTTTTT.

This clonotype was detected only a few times. The chain employs TRBV10-3 and TRBJ2-5; D call uncertain. The germline gives CDR1 ENHRY, CDR2 SYGVKD. V lost 4 bases and J 1 base, leaving 13 bases between the germline ends. The CDR3 is made up of 15 amino acids. The CDR3 DNA reads as TGTGCCATCAGTGCAGCACCCGGAATCCAAGAGACCCAGTACTTC. Protein product: CAISAAPGIQETQYF.

This clonotype was seen more than once but under ten times. The chain is built from TRBV12-3 or TRBV12-4 and TRBJ2-7, with a weak D call TRBD2 (6 bases). The CDR3 consists of 12 residues. The V gene lost 6 bases and the J gene lost 9 bases, with 15 bases spanning the gap. The CDR3 nucleotides read TGTGCCAGCAGCCTGACACTGGGGGGGCAGTACTTC. Translated: CASSLTLGGQYF.

This clonotype was seen a few times. The chain has TRBV3-1 and TRBJ2-3, with 11 bases lining up with TRBD2. Germline CDR1 is LGHDT and CDR2 is YNNKEL (reference sequence). V was pared by 0 bases and J by 2 bases, with 7 bases of the junction left unmatched. CDR3 length: 18 residues. CDR3 nucleotide sequence: TGTGCCAGCAGCCAAGACTTTCAGACTAGCGGGGTCACAGATACGCAGTATTTT. Translated: CASSQDFQTSGVTDTQYF.

This clonotype showed up just once. The chain combines TRBV18 with TRBJ1-6; tentative D call: TRBD1 (6 bases). The CDR3 contains 16 residues. Germline V gene data show CDR1 as KGHSH and CDR2 as LQKENI. Trimming cost V 1 base and J 3 bases, with 10 bases left between them. The CDR3 sequence: CASSPLSGHYNSPLHF. CDR3 coding DNA: TGTGCCAGCTCACCACTGTCGGGACACTATAATTCACCCCTCCACTTT.

The chain employs TRBV6-1 and TRBJ2-2; TRBD2 might be the D (6 bases). The CDR3 spans 18 residues. With 6 bases removed from V and 1 base from J, the gap between germline ends came to 21 bases. Germline CDR1 MNHNS, CDR2 SASEGT. The CDR3 spells CASSLRVGGKRNTGELFF. The CDR3 DNA reads TGTGCCAGCAGCCTCCGGGTAGGCGGGAAGCGGAACACCGGGGAGCTGTTTTTT.

This rearrangement joins TRBV15 to TRBJ1-2, with D tentatively TRBD1 (5 bases). Between the trimmed V and J ends, which lost 0 bases and 7 bases, there was a span of 9 bases. CDR1 is LNHNV and CDR2 is YYDKDF in the germline V gene (reference sequence). There are 13 residues in the CDR3. CDR3 sequence reads: CATSRDRAGGYTF. The CDR3 DNA follows: TGTGCCACCAGCAGAGACAGGGCGGGTGGCTACACCTTC.

This clonotype was recorded a few times. This rearrangement joins TRBV6-2 or TRBV6-3 to TRBJ2-5; no reliable D call. The CDR3 spans 12 residues. Trimming took 5 bases from V and 11 from J, leaving 15 bases between them. The V gene's germline CDR1 is MNHEY and CDR2 SVGEGT. DNA of the CDR3: TGTGCCAGCAGTCCCAGAGACAATGAGCAGTACTTC. As protein: CASSPRDNEQYF.

This clonotype was picked up a small number of times. The chain has TRBV11-2 and TRBJ2-1; D is perhaps TRBD1 or TRBD2 (6 bases each). V was clipped by 1 base and J by 4 bases, with 14 bases between them. CDR3 size: 16 residues. Germline CDR1 is SGHAT and CDR2 is FQNNGV. For the CDR3, the DNA is TGTGCCAGCAGCTTAGCGGGGGCCGGGGTTTACAATGAGCAGTTCTTC. Its protein is CASSLAGAGVYNEQFF.

The rearrangement links TRBV28 to TRBJ2-1; D might be TRBD2 (6 bases). Trimming pared 5 bases from V and 6 bases from J, leaving 14 bases between. CDR3 size: 14 residues. Germline-derived CDR1 and CDR2 are MDHEN and SYDVKM. CDR3 DNA: TGTGCCAGCAGTGGGACGGGAGTAAGCAATGAGCAGTTCTTC. This encodes CASSGTGVSNEQFF. The full variable domain, in which reference TRBV28 and TRBJ2-1 provide the parts outside the CDR3, is DVKVTQSSRYLVKRTGEKVFLECVQDMDHENMFWYRQDPGLGLRLIYFSYDVKMKEKGDIPEGYSVSREKKERFSLILESASTNQTSMYLCASSGTGVSNEQFFGPGTRLTVL.

The V call is TRBV28, the J call TRBJ2-5; D possibly matches TRBD1 or TRBD2 (6 bases each). The V and J ends lost 0 bases and 2 bases respectively, with 13 bases between them. The CDR3 is 16 residues long. CDR1 and CDR2 from the germline V gene are MDHEN and SYDVKM. The CDR3 here is CASSLWYRGRQETQYF. The CDR3 nucleotides are TGTGCCAGCAGTTTATGGTACCGGGGGCGGCAAGAGACCCAGTACTTC.

This chain joins TRBV28 and TRBJ1-1; unclear D gene. The CDR3 is 15 amino acids. The germline V gene encodes CDR1 MDHEN and CDR2 SYDVKM. Trimming cost V 7 bases and J 1 base, with 16 bases left between them. CDR3 nucleotides: TGTGCCAGCATCCCCCCCGACATCGCGAACACTGAAGCTTTCTTT. Its translation: CASIPPDIANTEAFF.

V is TRBV6-1 and J is TRBJ1-5; TRBD1 is a possible D gene (5 bases). Germline V CDR1 and CDR2: MNHNS, SASEGT. The CDR3 sequence is 16 residues long. Trimming pared 6 bases from V and 1 base from J, leaving 16 bases between. The CDR3 nucleotides are TGTGCCAGCAGCGAACGGGGCAGAGGGAGCAATCAGCCCCAGCATTTT. Its translation: CASSERGRGSNQPQHF.

J is TRBJ1-1 and V is TRBV5-1; D uncertain. CDR3 length equals 16 residues. Trimming took off 0 bases at V and 0 bases at J, with 12 bases between the two ends. Germline CDR1 and CDR2: SGHRS and YFSETQ. For the CDR3, the DNA is TGCGCCAGCAGCTTGGCCATAAACCCTTTGAACACTGAAGCTTTCTTT. It translates to CASSLAINPLNTEAFF.

This clonotype was picked up many times. The chain is built from TRBV18 and TRBJ2-1; TRBD2 might be the D (5 bases). Trimming took 2 bases from V and 0 from J, leaving 5 bases between them. The CDR3 runs to 14 residues. Germline V CDR1 and CDR2: KGHSH, LQKENI. The CDR3 loop reads CASSPAGSYNEQFF. CDR3 coding DNA: TGTGCCAGCTCACCAGCGGGCTCCTACAATGAGCAGTTCTTC. Supplemented by reference TRBV18 and TRBJ2-1, the full variable domain reads NAGVMQNPRHLVRRRGQEARLRCSPMKGHSHVYWYRQLPEEGLKFMVYLQKENIIDESGMPKERFSAEFPKEGPSILRIQQVVRGDSAAYFCASSPAGSYNEQFFGPGTRLTVL.

This clonotype came up many times. The V call is TRBV6-6, the J call TRBJ2-3, with 12 bases matching TRBD2. This CDR3 is 17 amino acids long. V dropped 6 bases and J dropped 2; count of bases not matched to a gene: 9. Germline lookup yields CDR1 MNHNY and CDR2 SVGAGI (reference sequence). CDR3 in DNA: TGTGCCAGCAGATCGACTAGCGGGAGAAGAACCACAGATACGCAGTATTTT. It yields the protein CASRSTSGRRTTDTQYF.

This clonotype came up a few times. The CDR3 bases are TGTGCCAGCAGCCAAGATAGGTGGACAGAAGGCACCTTC. Encoded protein: CASSQDRWTEGTF. The rearrangement links TRBV3-1 to TRBJ1-2; a weak D match, TRBD1 (6 bases). Germline lookup yields CDR1 LGHDT and CDR2 YNNKEL (reference sequence). V lost 0 bases and J 13 bases, leaving 15 bases between the germline ends. This CDR3 is 13 amino acids long.